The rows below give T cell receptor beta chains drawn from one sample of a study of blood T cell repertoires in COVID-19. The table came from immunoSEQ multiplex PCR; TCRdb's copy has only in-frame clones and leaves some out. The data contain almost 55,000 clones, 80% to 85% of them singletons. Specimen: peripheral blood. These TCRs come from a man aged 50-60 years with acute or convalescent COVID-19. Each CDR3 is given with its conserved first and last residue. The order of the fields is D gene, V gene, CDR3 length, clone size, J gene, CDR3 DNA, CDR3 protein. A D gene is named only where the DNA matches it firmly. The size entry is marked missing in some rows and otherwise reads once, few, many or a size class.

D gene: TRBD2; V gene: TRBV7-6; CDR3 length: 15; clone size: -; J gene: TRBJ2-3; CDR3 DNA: TGTGCCAGCAGCTTCAGCGGGGATAGCACAGATACGCAGTATTTT; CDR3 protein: CASSFSGDSTDTQYF
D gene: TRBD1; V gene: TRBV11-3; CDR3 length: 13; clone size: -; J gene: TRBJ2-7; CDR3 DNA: TGTGCCAGCGGGACAGGGGTCGATCACGAGCAGTACTTC; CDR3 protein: CASGTGVDHEQYF
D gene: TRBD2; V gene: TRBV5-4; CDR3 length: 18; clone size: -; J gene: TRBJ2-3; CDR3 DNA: TGTGCCAGCAGCCTCAAAGGGAGCGGGGGGGCGTCTTCAGATACGCAGTATTTT; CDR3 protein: CASSLKGSGGASSDTQYF
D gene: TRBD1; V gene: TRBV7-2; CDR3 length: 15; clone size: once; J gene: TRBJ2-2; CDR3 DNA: TGTGCCAGCAGCCAAGGACAGGGGAAATCCGGGGAGCTGTTTTTT; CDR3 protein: CASSQGQGKSGELFF
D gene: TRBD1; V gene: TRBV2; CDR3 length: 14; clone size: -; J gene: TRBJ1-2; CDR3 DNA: TGTGCCAGCAGTGCGGACAGGGGGCTAGTTGGCTACACCTTC; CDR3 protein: CASSADRGLVGYTF
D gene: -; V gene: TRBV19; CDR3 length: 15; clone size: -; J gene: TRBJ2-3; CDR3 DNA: TGTGCCTCCTCGTGGAGGACGATTAGCACAGATACGCAGTATTTT; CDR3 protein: CASSWRTISTDTQYF
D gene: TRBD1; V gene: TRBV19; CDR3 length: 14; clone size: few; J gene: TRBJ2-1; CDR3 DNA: TGTGCCAGTAGTCCACAGGGGGCAGGTAATGAGCAGTTCTTC; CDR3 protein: CASSPQGAGNEQFF
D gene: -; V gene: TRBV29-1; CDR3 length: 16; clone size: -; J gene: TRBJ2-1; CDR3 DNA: TGCAGCGTTGAGGGGTACAGGGTACCTTCGAGCAATGAGCAGTTCTTC; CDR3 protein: CSVEGYRVPSSNEQFF
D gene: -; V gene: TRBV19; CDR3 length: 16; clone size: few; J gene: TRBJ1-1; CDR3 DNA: TGTGCCAGTAGTATAGGGGCAGGGGTTAAGAACACTGAAGCTTTCTTT; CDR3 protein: CASSIGAGVKNTEAFF
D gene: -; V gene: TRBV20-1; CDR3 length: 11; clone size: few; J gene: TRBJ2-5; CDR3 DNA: TGCAGTGCTAGAGATCAGGAGACCCAGTACTTC; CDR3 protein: CSARDQETQYF
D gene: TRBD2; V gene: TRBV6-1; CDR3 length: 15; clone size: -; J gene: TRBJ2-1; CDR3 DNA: TGTGCCAGCAGTGAGGATGGCGGGGGCTACAATGAGCAGTTCTTC; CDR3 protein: CASSEDGGGYNEQFF
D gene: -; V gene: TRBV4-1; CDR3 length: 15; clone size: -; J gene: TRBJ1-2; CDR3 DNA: TGCGCCAGCAGCCAATTCGTCCTACTGAACTATGGCTACACCTTC; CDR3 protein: CASSQFVLLNYGYTF
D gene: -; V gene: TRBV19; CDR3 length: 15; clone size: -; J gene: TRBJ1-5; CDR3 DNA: TGTGCCAGTAGTACCTTTGGCGGGGACAATCAGCCCCAGCATTTT; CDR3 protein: CASSTFGGDNQPQHF
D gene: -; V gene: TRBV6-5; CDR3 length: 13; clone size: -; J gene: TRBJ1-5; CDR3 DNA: TGTGCCAGCAGGACCGGGAATTCTCAGCCCCAGCATTTT; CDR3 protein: CASRTGNSQPQHF
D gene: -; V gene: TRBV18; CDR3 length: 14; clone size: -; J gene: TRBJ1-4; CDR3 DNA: TGTGCCAGCTCACCACAGGGGACTAATGAAAAACTGTTTTTT; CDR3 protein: CASSPQGTNEKLFF
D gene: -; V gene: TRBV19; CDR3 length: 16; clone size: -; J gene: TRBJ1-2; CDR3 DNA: TGTGCCAGTAGTATGGGACCGGGGGTAGAGATTCTTGGCTACACCTTC; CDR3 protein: CASSMGPGVEILGYTF
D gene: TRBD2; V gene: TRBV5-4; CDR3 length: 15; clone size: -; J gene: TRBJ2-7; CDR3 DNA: TGTGCCAGCAGCTTGGTAGCGGGGAGCGCCTACGAGCAGTACTTC; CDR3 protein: CASSLVAGSAYEQYF
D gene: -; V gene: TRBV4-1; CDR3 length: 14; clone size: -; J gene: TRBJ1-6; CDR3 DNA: TGCGCCAGCAGCCAAGATAGCGGCATTTCACCCCTCCACTTT; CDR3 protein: CASSQDSGISPLHF
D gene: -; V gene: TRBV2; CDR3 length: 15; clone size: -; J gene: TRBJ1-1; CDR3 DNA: TGTGCCAGCAGAGTCAACAGGGCGTGGGACACTGAAGCTTTCTTT; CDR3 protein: CASRVNRAWDTEAFF
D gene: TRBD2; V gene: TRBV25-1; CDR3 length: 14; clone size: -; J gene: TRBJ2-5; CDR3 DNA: TGTGCCAGCAGTCCCTGGGGGGGGTCGGAGACCCAGTACTTC; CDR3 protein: CASSPWGGSETQYF
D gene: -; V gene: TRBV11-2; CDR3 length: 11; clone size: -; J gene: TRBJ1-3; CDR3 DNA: TGTGCCAGCAGCCAAGGGGACACCATATATTTT; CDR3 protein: CASSQGDTIYF
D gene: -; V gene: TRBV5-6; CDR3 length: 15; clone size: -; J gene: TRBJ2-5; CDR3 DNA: TGTGCCAGCAGCTTTACGTCCCAGGATGAAGAGACCCAGTACTTC; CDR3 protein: CASSFTSQDEETQYF
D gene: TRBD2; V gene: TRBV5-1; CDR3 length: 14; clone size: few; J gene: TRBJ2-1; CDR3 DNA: TGCGCCAGCAGCTTGGACGGACTAGTTAATGAGCAGTTCTTC; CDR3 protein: CASSLDGLVNEQFF
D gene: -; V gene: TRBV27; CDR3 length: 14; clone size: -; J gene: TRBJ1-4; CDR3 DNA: TGTGCCAGCGGACCCCCCAGGGGCAATGAAAAACTGTTTTTT; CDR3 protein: CASGPPRGNEKLFF
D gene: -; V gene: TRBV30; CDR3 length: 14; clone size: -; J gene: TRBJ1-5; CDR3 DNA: TGTGCCTGGAGTGGAGGGGCGGGGGATCAGCCCCAGCATTTT; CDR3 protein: CAWSGGAGDQPQHF
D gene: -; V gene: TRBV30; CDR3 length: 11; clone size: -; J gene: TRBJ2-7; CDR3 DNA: TGTGCCTGGACAGACACCTACGAGCAGTACTTC; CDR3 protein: CAWTDTYEQYF
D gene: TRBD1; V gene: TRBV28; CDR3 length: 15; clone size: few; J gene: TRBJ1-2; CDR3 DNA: TGTGCCAGCAGTTCCTCCGACAGGGGGAGGTATGGCTACACCTTC; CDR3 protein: CASSSSDRGRYGYTF
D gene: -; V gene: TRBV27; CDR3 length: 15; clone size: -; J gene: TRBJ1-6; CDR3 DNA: TGTGCCAGCAGGCTACAGGCCAACTATAATTCACCCCTCCACTTT; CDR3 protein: CASRLQANYNSPLHF
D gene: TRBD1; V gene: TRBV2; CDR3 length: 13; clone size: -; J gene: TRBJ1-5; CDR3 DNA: TGTGCCAGCAGGGGGACAGTGGGGCAGCCCCAGCATTTT; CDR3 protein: CASRGTVGQPQHF
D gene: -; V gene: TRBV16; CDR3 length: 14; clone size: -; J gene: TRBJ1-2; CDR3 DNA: TGTGCCAGCAGCCAATTGCGGGGAGACTATGGCTACACCTTC; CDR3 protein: CASSQLRGDYGYTF
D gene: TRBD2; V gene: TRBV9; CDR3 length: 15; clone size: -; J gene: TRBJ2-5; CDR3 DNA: TGTGCCAGCAGCGTAGAGGCGGGGGGCCAAGAGACCCAGTACTTC; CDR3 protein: CASSVEAGGQETQYF
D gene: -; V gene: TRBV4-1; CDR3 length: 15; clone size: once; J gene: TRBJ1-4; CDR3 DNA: TGCGCCAGCAGTGCTATCTGGTTGGCTAATGAAAAACTGTTTTTT; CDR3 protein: CASSAIWLANEKLFF
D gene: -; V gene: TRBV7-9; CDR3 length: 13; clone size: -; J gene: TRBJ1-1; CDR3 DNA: TGTGCCAGCAGCCAAGAAACAAACACTGAAGCTTTCTTT; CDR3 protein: CASSQETNTEAFF
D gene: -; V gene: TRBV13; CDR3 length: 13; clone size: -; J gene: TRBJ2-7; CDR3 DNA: TGTGCCAGCAGCCCCGGGTTGGTCGACGAGCAGTACTTC; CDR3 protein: CASSPGLVDEQYF
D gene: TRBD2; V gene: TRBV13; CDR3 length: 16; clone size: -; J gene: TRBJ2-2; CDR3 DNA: TGTGCCAGCAGCTTTGGGACTAGCGATAACACCGGGGAGCTGTTTTTT; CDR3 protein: CASSFGTSDNTGELFF
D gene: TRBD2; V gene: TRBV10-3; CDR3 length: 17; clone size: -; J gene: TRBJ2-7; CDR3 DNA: TGTGCCATCAGTTCTCGGGTCAGCGGGAGGGCCTTGGACGAGCAGTACTTC; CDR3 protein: CAISSRVSGRALDEQYF
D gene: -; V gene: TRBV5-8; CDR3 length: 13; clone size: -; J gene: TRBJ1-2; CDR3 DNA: TGTGCCAGCAGCCTACAGGAGTCCTATGGCTACACCTTC; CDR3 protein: CASSLQESYGYTF
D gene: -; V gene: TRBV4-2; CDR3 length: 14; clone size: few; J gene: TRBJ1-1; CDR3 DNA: TGTGCCAGCAGCCTTTCCGGGACACCCTACGAAGCTTTCTTT; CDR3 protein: CASSLSGTPYEAFF
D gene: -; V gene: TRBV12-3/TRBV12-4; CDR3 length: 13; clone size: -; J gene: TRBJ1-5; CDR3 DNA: TGTGCCAGCAGGACAGTAGGCAATCAGCCCCAGCATTTT; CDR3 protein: CASRTVGNQPQHF
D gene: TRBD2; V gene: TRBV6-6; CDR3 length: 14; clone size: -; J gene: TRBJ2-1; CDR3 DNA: TGTGCCAGCAGTGCTAGCGGGAGCTACAATGAGCAGTTCTTC; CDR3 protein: CASSASGSYNEQFF
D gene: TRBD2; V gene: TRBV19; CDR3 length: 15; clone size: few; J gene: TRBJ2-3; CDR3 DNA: TGTGCCAGTAGTAGTGGCGGGAGGGTCGTGGATACGCAGTATTTT; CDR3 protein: CASSSGGRVVDTQYF
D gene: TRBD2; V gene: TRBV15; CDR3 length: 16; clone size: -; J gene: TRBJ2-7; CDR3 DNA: TGTGCCACCAGCAGAGCTTCTCTAGCGGGAGGTTCCGAGCAGTACTTC; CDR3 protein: CATSRASLAGGSEQYF
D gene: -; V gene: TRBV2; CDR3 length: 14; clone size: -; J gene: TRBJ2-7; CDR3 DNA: TGTGCCAGCAGTGTCTTAAGACAGGACTACGAGCAGTACTTC; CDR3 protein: CASSVLRQDYEQYF
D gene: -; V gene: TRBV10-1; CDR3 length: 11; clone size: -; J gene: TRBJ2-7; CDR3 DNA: TGCGCCACTACAGGGTCCTACGAGCAGTACTTC; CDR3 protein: CATTGSYEQYF
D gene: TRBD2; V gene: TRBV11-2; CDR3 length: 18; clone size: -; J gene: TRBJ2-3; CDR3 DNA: TGTGCCAGCAGCTTAGGTTTCCTCGGGACTAGCGACACAGATACGCAGTATTTT; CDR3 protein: CASSLGFLGTSDTDTQYF
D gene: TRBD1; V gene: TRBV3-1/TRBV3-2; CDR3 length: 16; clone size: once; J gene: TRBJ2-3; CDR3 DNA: TGTGCCAGCAGCCATTCCGGACAGGAGAGCACAGATACGCAGTATTTT; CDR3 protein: CASSHSGQESTDTQYF
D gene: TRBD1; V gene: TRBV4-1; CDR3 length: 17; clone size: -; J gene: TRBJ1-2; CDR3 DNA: TGCGCCAGCAGCCCCTCAAGACAGGGGTCGGCTGACTATGGCTACACCTTC; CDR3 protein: CASSPSRQGSADYGYTF
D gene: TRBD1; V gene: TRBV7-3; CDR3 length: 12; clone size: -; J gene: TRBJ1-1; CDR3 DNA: TGTGCCAGCAGTTTTGGGACAGAGAGAGCTTTCTTT; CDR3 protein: CASSFGTERAFF
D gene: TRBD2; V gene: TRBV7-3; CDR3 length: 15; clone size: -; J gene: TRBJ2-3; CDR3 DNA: TGTGCCAGCAGTTTAGCGGGGCCACACACAGATACGCAGTATTTT; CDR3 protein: CASSLAGPHTDTQYF
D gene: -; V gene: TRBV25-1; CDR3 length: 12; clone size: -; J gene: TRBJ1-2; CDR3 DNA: TGTGCCAGCAGTGAAAAAACAGATGGCTACACCTTC; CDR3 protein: CASSEKTDGYTF
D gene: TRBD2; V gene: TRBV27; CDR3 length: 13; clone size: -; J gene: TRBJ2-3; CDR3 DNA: TGTGCCAGCAGCCCCGGCGGGGGGCCCACGCAGTATTTT; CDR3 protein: CASSPGGGPTQYF
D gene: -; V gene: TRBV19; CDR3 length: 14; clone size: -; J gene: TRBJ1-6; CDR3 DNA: TGTGCCAGTAGAACAGGGTGGCGGCGTTCACCCCTCCACTTT; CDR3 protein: CASRTGWRRSPLHF
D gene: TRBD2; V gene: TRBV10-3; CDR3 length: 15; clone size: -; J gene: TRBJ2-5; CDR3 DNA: TGTGCCATCAGTGATCGCGGACTGGGAGGGGAGACCCAGTACTTC; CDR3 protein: CAISDRGLGGETQYF
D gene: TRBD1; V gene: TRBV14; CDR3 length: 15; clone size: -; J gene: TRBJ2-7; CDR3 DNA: TGTGCCAGCAGCCAAGGCACAGGGGGCTTCTACGAGCAGTACTTC; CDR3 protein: CASSQGTGGFYEQYF
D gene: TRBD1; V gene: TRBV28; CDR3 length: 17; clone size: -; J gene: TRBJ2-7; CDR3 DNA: TGTGCCAGCAGTTTAGGCCCCGGGCAGGGGGCCCCCTACGAGCAGTACTTC; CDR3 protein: CASSLGPGQGAPYEQYF